The 3 T cell receptor beta chains below were found in one sample sequenced in a study of cytomegalovirus exposure and HLA in healthy donors. Both 60 Vbeta primers and 13 Jbeta primers went into the PCR. The repertoire was sequenced with immunoSEQ multiplex PCR; TCRdb's copy has only in-frame clones and lacks some. Of around 200,000 clones listed, around 64% are singletons. The sample taken for sequencing was PBMCs. The receptors come from a man between 40 and 49 years old in good health and CMV-seropositive.

This clone was recorded a few times. The rearrangement links TRBV19 to TRBJ2-2; perhaps TRBD1 as D (5 bases). The ends were cut back, 2 bases at V and 1 base at J, with 5 bases in the middle. This CDR3 is built from 14 residues. Germline loops: CDR1 LNHDA, CDR2 SQIVND (reference sequence). The CDR3 sequence: CASSIQGNTGELFF. The CDR3 DNA is TGTGCCAGTAGTATACAGGGGAACACCGGGGAGCTGTTTTTT. The entire variable domain, with the rest obtained from reference TRBV19 and TRBJ2-2, is as follows: DGGITQSPKYLFRKEGQNVTLSCEQNLNHDAMYWYRQDPGQGLRLIYYSQIVNDFQKGDIAEGYSVSREKKESFPLTVTSAQKNPTAFYLCASSIQGNTGELFFGEGSRLTVL.

The chain is built from TRBV27 and TRBJ2-3; 8 bases agree with TRBD2. The J segment lost 4 bases and the V segment lost 8 bases, leaving 2 bases of the junction unmatched. CDR1 is MNHEY, CDR2 SMNVEV, per germline (reference sequence). This CDR3 comprises 12 residues. The CDR3 DNA sequence: TGTGCCAGCGCGGGAGGCCCAGATACGCAGTATTTT. Translation gives CASAGGPDTQYF.

This clone showed up just a few times. One end of the junction is discordant with germline, which a read error may explain. This chain joins TRBV5-6 and TRBJ1-4, with D unclear. This CDR3 is 12 amino acids long. Germline CDR1 reads SGHDT; CDR2 reads YYEEEE. CDR3 bases: TGTGCCAGCAGCCCACTACGAGGTCGGATTACTTTT. Translating it yields CASSPLRGRITF.